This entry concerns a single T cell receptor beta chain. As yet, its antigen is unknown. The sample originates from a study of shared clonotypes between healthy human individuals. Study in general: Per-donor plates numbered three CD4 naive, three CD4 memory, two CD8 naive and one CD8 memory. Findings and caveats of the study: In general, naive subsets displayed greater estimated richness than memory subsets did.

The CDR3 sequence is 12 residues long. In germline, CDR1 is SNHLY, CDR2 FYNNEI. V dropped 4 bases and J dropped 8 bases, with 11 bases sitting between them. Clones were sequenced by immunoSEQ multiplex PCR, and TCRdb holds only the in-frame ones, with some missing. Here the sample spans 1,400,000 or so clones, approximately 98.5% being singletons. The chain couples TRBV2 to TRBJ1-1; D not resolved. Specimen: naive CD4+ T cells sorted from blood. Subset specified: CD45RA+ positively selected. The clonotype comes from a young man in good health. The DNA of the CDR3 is TGTGCCAGCAGTGCCGAAGACGGGGAAGCTTTCTTT. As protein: CASSAEDGEAFF. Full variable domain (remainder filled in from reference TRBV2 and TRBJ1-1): EPEVTQTPSHQVTQMGQEVILRCVPISNHLYFYWYRQILGQKVEFLVSFYNNEISEKSEIFDDQFSVERPDGSNFTLKIRSTKLEDSAMYFCASSAEDGEAFFGQGTRLTVV.